The next 29 T cell receptor beta chains were all read from a single sample in a study of control samples from healthy donors and cancer patients. Generated by immunoSEQ multiplex PCR, the TCRdb table keeps only in-frame clones and is missing some. Among tens of thousands of clones listed, around three quarters were seen once. Sequencing was performed on PBMCs. The receptors were gathered from a man between 60 and 75 years old with head and neck cancer.

This chain links TRBV6-5 with TRBJ2-5; no definite D call. From germline, CDR1 is MNHEY and CDR2 SVGAGI. V was clipped by 3 bases and J by 1 base, with 9 bases between them. This CDR3 has 14 residues. This chain's CDR3 is CASSYRGGQETQYF. CDR3 nucleotides: TGTGCCAGCAGTTATCGAGGCGGCCAAGAGACCCAGTACTTC.

This chain uses TRBV5-1 with TRBJ2-3; 7 bases line up with TRBD1. Unmatched junction bases numbered 8, after V lost 5 bases and J lost 2 bases. Germline CDR1 SGHRS, CDR2 YFSETQ. The CDR3 extends over 15 amino acids. As DNA, the CDR3 is TGCGCCAGCAGGAAGACAGGGTTGGCCACAGATACGCAGTATTTT. It encodes CASRKTGLATDTQYF. Filled out from reference TRBV5-1 and TRBJ2-3, the complete variable domain reads KAGVTQTPRYLIKTRGQQVTLSCSPISGHRSVSWYQQTPGQGLQFLFEYFSETQRNKGNFPGRFSGRQFSNSRSEMNVSTLELGDSALYLCASRKTGLATDTQYFGPGTRLTVL.

The CDR3 spells CATSRDGGRTGELFF. DNA for the CDR3: TGTGCCACCAGCAGAGATGGGGGGCGGACCGGGGAGCTGTTTTTT. The J gene is TRBJ2-2, the V gene TRBV15; D is perhaps TRBD1 or TRBD2 (6 bases each). CDR1 is LNHNV, CDR2 YYDKDF, per germline (reference sequence). The CDR3 spans 15 residues. V lost 0 bases, J lost 5 bases, and 10 bases lay in between.

This chain joins TRBV19 and TRBJ1-4; D remains ambiguous. Per the germline V gene, CDR1 is LNHDA and CDR2 is SQIVND (reference sequence). The CDR3 runs 17 residues. V was trimmed by 8 bases and J by 0 bases, leaving 19 bases between them. CDR3 bases: TGTGCCAGTGCCGGTCCCCTCGTAAGATCAACTAATGAAAAACTGTTTTTT. It encodes CASAGPLVRSTNEKLFF.

This sequence joins TRBV5-1 and TRBJ2-7; D is possibly TRBD2 (5 bases). CDR1 and CDR2 from the germline V gene are SGHRS and YFSETQ. This CDR3 region has 13 residues. Deletions cut 1 base from V and 0 bases from J, with 5 bases between. The CDR3 nucleotides are TGCGCCAGCAGCTTGACTAGCTCCTACGAGCAGTACTTC. Translated: CASSLTSSYEQYF.

The rearrangement joins TRBV2 to TRBJ2-2; TRBD1 agrees at 10 bases. CDR3 length equals 15 residues. Trimming removed 8 bases from V and 6 bases from J; junction bases left unmatched: 9. Germline CDR1 SNHLY, CDR2 FYNNEI. The CDR3 here is CASQADRGYSGELFF. CDR3 nucleotide sequence: TGTGCCAGCCAAGCGGACAGGGGGTATTCCGGGGAGCTGTTTTTT.

A single count supports this clone. The chain recombines TRBV19 with TRBJ1-5; possibly TRBD1 for D (6 bases). The CDR3 totals 15 residues. The germline V gene encodes CDR1 LNHDA and CDR2 SQIVND (reference sequence). V lost 2 bases and J lost 6, with 14 bases in between. CDR3 sequence reads: CASSISDRSFQPQHF. The CDR3 DNA reads TGTGCCAGTAGTATAAGTGACAGGAGTTTTCAGCCCCAGCATTTT.

This rearrangement joins TRBV29-1 to TRBJ2-3; D ambiguous. V was cut by 7 bases and J by 0 bases, with 14 bases left in between. The CDR3 contains 14 residues. Germline V gene data show CDR1 as SQVTM and CDR2 as ANQGSEA. The CDR3 region has the DNA TGCAGCGCCGAGAGGCGGCTTAGCACAGATACGCAGTATTTT. It specifies CSAERRLSTDTQYF.

Comment on this clone: Different DNA sequences within this sample yield the same CDR3. The gene calls are TRBV7-8 and TRBJ1-1; the D gene is possibly TRBD1 (6 bases). The CDR3 is 15 amino acids. CDR1 is SGHVS and CDR2 is FQNEAQ in the germline V gene. V lost 0 bases and J 7 bases, leaving 15 bases between the germline ends. CDR3 in DNA: TGTGCCAGCAGCTTAGCAGGGGGTGCGGGGGGTGAAGCTTTCTTT. Encoded protein: CASSLAGGAGGEAFF. Together with reference TRBV7-8 and TRBJ1-1, the CDR3 gives the full variable domain: GAGVSQSPRYKVAKRGQDVALRCDPISGHVSLFWYQQALGQGPEFLTYFQNEAQLDKSGLPSDRFFAERPEGSVSTLKIQRTQQEDSAVYLCASSLAGGAGGEAFFGQGTRLTVV.

This chain uses TRBV9 with TRBJ1-3, with D possibly matching TRBD1 (5 bases). V gave up 4 bases and J gave up 4 bases, with 9 bases separating them. CDR3 length: 13 amino acids. Germline V CDR1 and CDR2: SGDLS, YYNGEE. The CDR3 DNA reads as TGTGCCAGCAGCCAAGAGGGGGGAAACACCATATATTTT. Translating it yields CASSQEGGNTIYF.

In its sample, this clone is medium-sized (0.01 to 0.1%). V and J are TRBV18 and TRBJ1-5; D call uncertain. This CDR3 has 13 residues. From germline, CDR1 is KGHSH and CDR2 LQKENI. Between the trimmed V and J ends, which lost 6 bases and 6 bases, there was a span of 12 bases. The CDR3 region is CASSVSHGQPQHF. CDR3 in DNA: TGTGCCAGCTCGGTTTCCCACGGTCAGCCCCAGCATTTT.

The CDR3 DNA reads as TGTGCCAGCAGCCTTGGCGCGACAGGGAACACTGAAGCTTTCTTT. Its translation: CASSLGATGNTEAFF. This rearrangement joins TRBV4-2 to TRBJ1-1; D perhaps matches TRBD1 (6 bases). The V and J ends lost 4 bases and 1 base respectively, with 13 bases between them. Germline assignment: CDR1 LGHNA and CDR2 YNFKEQ. This CDR3 has 15 amino acids.

This chain links TRBV29-1 with TRBJ1-1; 8 positions agree with TRBD1. Germline V gene lookup returns CDR1 SQVTM and CDR2 ANQGSEA. Unmatched junction bases numbered 4, after V lost 5 bases and J lost 8 bases. CDR3 length equals 11 residues. The CDR3 coding sequence is TGCAGCGTTAGGACAGGGATAGAAGCTTTCTTT. Amino acids: CSVRTGIEAFF. Combining the CDR3 with reference TRBV29-1 and TRBJ1-1 gives the whole variable domain SAVISQKPSRDICQRGTSLTIQCQVDSQVTMMFWYRQQPGQSLTLIATANQGSEATYESGFVIDKFPISRPNLTFSTLTVSNMSPEDSSIYLCSVRTGIEAFFGQGTRLTVV.

The chain has TRBV7-3 and TRBJ2-1; 11 bases agree with TRBD1. Germline V lookup: CDR1 SGHTA, CDR2 FQGTGA. The CDR3 has 16 residues. V was pared by 4 bases and J by 6 bases, with 8 bases of the junction left unmatched. The CDR3 bases are TGTGCCAGCAGCTCTAAACTCGGGACAGGGGGCAATGAGCAGTTCTTC. Amino acids: CASSSKLGTGGNEQFF.

The rearrangement links TRBV2 to TRBJ2-2, with D uncertain. V gave up 0 bases and J gave up 8 bases, with 13 bases separating them. Per germline, CDR1 SNHLY and CDR2 FYNNEI. The CDR3 extends over 15 amino acids. CDR3 nucleotide sequence: TGTGCCAGCAGTGAAGCATTGGCACCCAAGGGGGAGCTGTTTTTT. This encodes CASSEALAPKGELFF.

The V call is TRBV19, the J call TRBJ2-2; 10 bases fit TRBD1. The germline gives CDR1 LNHDA, CDR2 SQIVND (reference sequence). V lost 6 bases to trimming and J lost 6 bases; unmatched junction nucleotides: 4. CDR3 length equals 14 residues. Here the CDR3 DNA reads TGTGCCAGTAGACGACAGGGGGCAGCCGGGGAGCTGTTTTTT. This codes for CASRRQGAAGELFF.

A few counts support this clone. The chain uses TRBV28 and TRBJ1-5; TRBD1 might be the D (5 bases). Per germline, CDR1 MDHEN and CDR2 SYDVKM. V gave up 5 bases and J gave up 6 bases, with 17 bases separating them. This CDR3 comprises 15 residues. This CDR3 reads CASSGGWLMVQPQHF. The CDR3, as DNA: TGTGCCAGCAGTGGGGGGTGGCTGATGGTTCAGCCCCAGCATTTT.

The chain is built from TRBV6-6 and TRBJ2-6; D is unclear. Germline assignment: CDR1 MNHNY and CDR2 SVGAGI (reference sequence). Trimming removed 10 bases at V and 0 bases at J, with 13 bases between. The CDR3 has 15 amino acids. CDR3 bases: TGTGCCACCTTGACCTGGGGCTCTGGGGCCAACGTCCTGACTTTC. It translates to CATLTWGSGANVLTF.

The V gene is TRBV5-1, the J gene TRBJ1-2; D is possibly TRBD1 (5 bases). From germline, CDR1 is SGHRS and CDR2 YFSETQ. The V and J ends lost 0 bases and 7 bases respectively, with 16 bases between them. This CDR3 spans 15 amino acids. CDR3 in DNA: TGCGCCAGCAGCTTGGCCACTGGGACTGCCGCTGGCTACACCTTC. Protein product: CASSLATGTAAGYTF.

The rearrangement joins TRBV6-5 to TRBJ2-3; 11 bases agree with TRBD2. The ends lost 6 bases at V and 0 bases at J; junction bases unmatched: 2. Germline V gene lookup returns CDR1 MNHEY and CDR2 SVGAGI. This CDR3 is 15 amino acids long. In DNA form, the CDR3 reads TGTGCCAGCAGGCGGACTAGCGGGAGCACAGATACGCAGTATTTT. Amino acid sequence: CASRRTSGSTDTQYF.

The chain recombines TRBV6-1 with TRBJ1-6; D gene unclear. From germline, CDR1 is MNHNS and CDR2 SASEGT. Trimming took 3 bases from V and 7 from J, leaving 7 bases between them. The CDR3 runs to 13 residues. The CDR3 sequence: CASSDTANSPLHF. The CDR3, as DNA: TGTGCCAGCAGTGACACAGCGAATTCACCCCTCCACTTT.

The chain couples TRBV6-5 to TRBJ1-1; D unresolved. The CDR3 runs to 14 residues. V lost 6 bases and J 3 bases, leaving 14 bases between the germline ends. In germline, CDR1 is MNHEY, CDR2 SVGAGI. The CDR3 nucleotides read TGTGCCAGCAGCTCGATTTTTGGAGACACTGAAGCTTTCTTT. Encoded protein: CASSSIFGDTEAFF.

The chain carries TRBV9 and TRBJ2-7, with D perhaps TRBD2 (5 bases). V lost 4 bases to trimming and J lost 4 bases, with 15 bases between them. The CDR3 covers 14 residues. The V gene's germline CDR1 is SGDLS and CDR2 YYNGEE. The CDR3 sequence is CASSISTSGYEQYF. In nucleotides, the CDR3 is TGTGCCAGCAGCATTTCCACTAGTGGGTACGAGCAGTACTTC.

The rearrangement joins TRBV11-2 to TRBJ2-5; 8 bases align to TRBD2. Germline values: CDR1 SGHAT, CDR2 FQNNGV. This CDR3 region has 14 residues. J gave up 5 bases and V 0 bases, and 2 bases lay outside the gene matches. The CDR3 loop is CASSLEAGAETQYF. CDR3 nucleotides: TGTGCCAGCAGCTTAGAAGCGGGAGCGGAGACCCAGTACTTC.

This clone has just one count. The V and J genes are TRBV3-1 (or the pseudogene TRBV3-2) and TRBJ2-7; the D is unclear. The CDR3 contains 14 residues. Germline V gene lookup returns CDR1 LGHDT and CDR2 YNNKEL (reference sequence). V was trimmed by 3 bases and J by 5 bases, leaving 14 bases between them. CDR3 coding DNA: TGTGCCAGCAGCCAGAATAGCAGTCGCCACGAGCAGTACTTC. It is translated as CASSQNSSRHEQYF.

The V gene is TRBV27, the J gene TRBJ2-2; no reliable D call. V lost 5 bases to trimming and J lost 0 bases, with 19 bases between them. The CDR3 has 18 amino acids. Germline V gene lookup returns CDR1 MNHEY and CDR2 SMNVEV (reference sequence). CDR3 loop: CASSPYPVRAANTGELFF. The CDR3 bases are TGTGCCAGCAGTCCTTACCCCGTAAGGGCCGCGAACACCGGGGAGCTGTTTTTT.

There are a few counts of this clone. The chain is built from TRBV27 and TRBJ2-7; D is unclear. CDR1 MNHEY and CDR2 SMNVEV come from the germline V gene (reference sequence). Trimming took off 3 bases at V and 1 base at J, with 7 bases between the two ends. The CDR3 length is 13 residues. Here the CDR3 DNA reads TGTGCCAGCAGTTTTACTGATTCCTACGAGCAGTACTTC. Protein: CASSFTDSYEQYF.

This sequence joins TRBV2 and TRBJ2-7; TRBD1 is a possible D gene (6 bases). The V end lost 5 bases, the J end lost 7 bases, and 12 bases lay between the germline ends. This CDR3 comprises 12 residues. Germline values: CDR1 SNHLY, CDR2 FYNNEI. CDR3 protein: CASSTNRDEQYF. The DNA of the CDR3 is TGTGCCAGCAGTACCAACAGGGATGAGCAGTACTTC.

The DNA for the CDR3 is TGTGCCAGTAGAACTCCGGGACAGAGCTCTGGAAACACCATATATTTT. Amino acids: CASRTPGQSSGNTIYF. The rearrangement joins TRBV19 to TRBJ1-3; 7 bases are shared with TRBD1. This CDR3 comprises 16 residues. Germline V gene data show CDR1 as LNHDA and CDR2 as SQIVND (reference sequence). J gave up 0 bases and V 6 bases, and 8 bases lay outside the gene matches.